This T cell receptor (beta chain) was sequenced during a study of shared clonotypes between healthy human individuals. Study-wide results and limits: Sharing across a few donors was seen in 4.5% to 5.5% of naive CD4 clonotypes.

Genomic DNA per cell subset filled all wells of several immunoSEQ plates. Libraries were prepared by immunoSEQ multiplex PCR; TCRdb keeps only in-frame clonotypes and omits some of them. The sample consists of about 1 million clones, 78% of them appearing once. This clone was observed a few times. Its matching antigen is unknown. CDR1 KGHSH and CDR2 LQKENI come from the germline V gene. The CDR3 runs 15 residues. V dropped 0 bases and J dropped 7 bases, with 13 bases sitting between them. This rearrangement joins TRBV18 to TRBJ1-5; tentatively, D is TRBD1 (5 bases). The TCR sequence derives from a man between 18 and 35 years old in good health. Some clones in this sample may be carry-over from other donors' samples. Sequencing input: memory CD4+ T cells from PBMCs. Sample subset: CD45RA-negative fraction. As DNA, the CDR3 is TGTGCCAGCTCACCACCGGGGGGGAGTCCACAGCCCCAGCATTTT. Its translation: CASSPPGGSPQPQHF.